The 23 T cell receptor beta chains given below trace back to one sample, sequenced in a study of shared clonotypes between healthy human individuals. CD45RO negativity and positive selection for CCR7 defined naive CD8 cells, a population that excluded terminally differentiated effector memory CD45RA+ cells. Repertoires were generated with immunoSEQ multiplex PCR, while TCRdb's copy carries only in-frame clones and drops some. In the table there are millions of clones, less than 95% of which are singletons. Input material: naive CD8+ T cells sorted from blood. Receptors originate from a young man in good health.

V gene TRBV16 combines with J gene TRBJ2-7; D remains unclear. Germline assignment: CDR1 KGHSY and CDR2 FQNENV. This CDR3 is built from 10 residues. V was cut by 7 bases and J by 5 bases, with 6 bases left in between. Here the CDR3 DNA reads TGTGCCAGCAAAGGCCACGAGCAGTACTTC. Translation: CASKGHEQYF.

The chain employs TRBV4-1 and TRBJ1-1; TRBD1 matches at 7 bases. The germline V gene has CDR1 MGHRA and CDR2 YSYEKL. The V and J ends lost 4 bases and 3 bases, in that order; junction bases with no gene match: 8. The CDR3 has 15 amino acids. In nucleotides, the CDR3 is TGCGCCAGCAGCCGACTGGGGCAGGGGGACACTGAAGCTTTCTTT. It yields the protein CASSRLGQGDTEAFF.

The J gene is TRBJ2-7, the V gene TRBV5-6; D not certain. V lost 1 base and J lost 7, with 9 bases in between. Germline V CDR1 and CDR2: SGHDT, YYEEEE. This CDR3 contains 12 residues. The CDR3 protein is CASSLNAGEQYF. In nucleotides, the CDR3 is TGTGCCAGCAGCTTGAACGCCGGGGAGCAGTACTTC.

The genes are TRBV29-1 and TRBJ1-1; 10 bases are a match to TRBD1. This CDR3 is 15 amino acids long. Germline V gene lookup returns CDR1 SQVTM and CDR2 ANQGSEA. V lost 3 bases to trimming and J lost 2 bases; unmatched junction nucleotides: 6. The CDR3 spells CSVEGTGEGNTEAFF. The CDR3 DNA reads TGCAGCGTTGAGGGGACAGGGGAGGGTAACACTGAAGCTTTCTTT.

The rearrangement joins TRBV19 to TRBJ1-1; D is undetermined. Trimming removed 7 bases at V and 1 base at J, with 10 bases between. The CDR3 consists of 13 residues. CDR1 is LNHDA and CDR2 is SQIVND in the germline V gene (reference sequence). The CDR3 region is CASTELGNTEAFF. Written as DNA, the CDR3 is TGTGCCAGTACCGAGCTGGGGAACACTGAAGCTTTCTTT. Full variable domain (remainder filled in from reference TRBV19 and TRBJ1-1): DGGITQSPKYLFRKEGQNVTLSCEQNLNHDAMYWYRQDPGQGLRLIYYSQIVNDFQKGDIAEGYSVSREKKESFPLTVTSAQKNPTAFYLCASTELGNTEAFFGQGTRLTVV.

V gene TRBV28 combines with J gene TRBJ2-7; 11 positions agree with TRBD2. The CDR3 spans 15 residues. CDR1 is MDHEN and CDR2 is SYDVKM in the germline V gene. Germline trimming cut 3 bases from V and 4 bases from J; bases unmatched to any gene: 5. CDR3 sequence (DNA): TGTGCCAGCAGTTTCGCCACTAGCGGGGGTTACGAGCAGTACTTC. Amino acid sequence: CASSFATSGGYEQYF.

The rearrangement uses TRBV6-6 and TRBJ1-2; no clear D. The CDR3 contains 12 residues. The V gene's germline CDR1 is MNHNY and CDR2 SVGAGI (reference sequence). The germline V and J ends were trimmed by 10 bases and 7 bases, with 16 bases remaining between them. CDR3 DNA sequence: TGTGCCATCCTTGCAGGCCTCGGTGGCTACACCTTC. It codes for CAILAGLGGYTF.

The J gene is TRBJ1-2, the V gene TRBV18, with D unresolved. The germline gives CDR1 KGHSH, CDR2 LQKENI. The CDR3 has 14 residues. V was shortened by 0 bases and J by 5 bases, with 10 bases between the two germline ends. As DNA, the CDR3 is TGTGCCAGCTCACCACCGCTCACGGGGTATGGCTACACCTTC. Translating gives CASSPPLTGYGYTF.

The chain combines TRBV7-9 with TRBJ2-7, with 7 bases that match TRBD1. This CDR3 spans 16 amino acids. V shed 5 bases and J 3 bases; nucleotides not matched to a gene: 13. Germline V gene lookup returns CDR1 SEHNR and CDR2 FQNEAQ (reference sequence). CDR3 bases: TGTGCCAGCAGCCCTAGGACAGGTGCTTCTGTCTACGAGCAGTACTTC. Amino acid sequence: CASSPRTGASVYEQYF.

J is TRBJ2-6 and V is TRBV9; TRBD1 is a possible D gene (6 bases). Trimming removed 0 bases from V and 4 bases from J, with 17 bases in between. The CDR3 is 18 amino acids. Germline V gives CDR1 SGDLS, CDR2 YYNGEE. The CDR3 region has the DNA TGTGCCAGCAGCGTAGCTATGGACAGATCTCTGGGGGCCAACGTCCTGACTTTC. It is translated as CASSVAMDRSLGANVLTF.

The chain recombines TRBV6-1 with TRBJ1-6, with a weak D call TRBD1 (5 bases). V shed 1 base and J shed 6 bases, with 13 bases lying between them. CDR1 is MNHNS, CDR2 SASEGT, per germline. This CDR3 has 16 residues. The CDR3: CASSEETDPRNSPLHF. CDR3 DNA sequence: TGTGCCAGCAGTGAAGAGACAGACCCACGTAATTCACCCCTCCACTTT.

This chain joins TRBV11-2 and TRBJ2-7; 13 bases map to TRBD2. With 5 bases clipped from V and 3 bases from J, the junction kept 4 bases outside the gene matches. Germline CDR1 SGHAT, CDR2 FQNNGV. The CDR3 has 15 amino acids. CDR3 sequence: CASSEGLAGSYEQYF. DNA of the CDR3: TGTGCCAGCAGCGAGGGACTAGCGGGGAGCTACGAGCAGTACTTC.

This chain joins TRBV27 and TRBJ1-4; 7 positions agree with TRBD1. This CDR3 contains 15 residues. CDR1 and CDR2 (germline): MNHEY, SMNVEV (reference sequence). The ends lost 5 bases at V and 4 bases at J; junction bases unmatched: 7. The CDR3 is CASSRGTANNEKLFF. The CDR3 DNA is TGTGCCAGCAGTCGAGGGACAGCCAATAATGAAAAACTGTTTTTT.

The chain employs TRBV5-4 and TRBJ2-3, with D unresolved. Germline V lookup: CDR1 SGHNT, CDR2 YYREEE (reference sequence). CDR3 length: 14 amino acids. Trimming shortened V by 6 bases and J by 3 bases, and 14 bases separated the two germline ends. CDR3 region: CASTPEWGTDTQYF. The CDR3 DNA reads TGTGCCAGCACCCCTGAGTGGGGAACAGATACGCAGTATTTT.

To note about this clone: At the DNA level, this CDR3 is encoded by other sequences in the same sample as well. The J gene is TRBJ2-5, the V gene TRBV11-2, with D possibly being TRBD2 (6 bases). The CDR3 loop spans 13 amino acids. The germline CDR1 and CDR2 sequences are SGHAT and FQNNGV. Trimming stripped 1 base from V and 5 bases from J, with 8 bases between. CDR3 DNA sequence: TGTGCCAGCAGCTTAGGGGCGGGGGAGACCCAGTACTTC. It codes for CASSLGAGETQYF.

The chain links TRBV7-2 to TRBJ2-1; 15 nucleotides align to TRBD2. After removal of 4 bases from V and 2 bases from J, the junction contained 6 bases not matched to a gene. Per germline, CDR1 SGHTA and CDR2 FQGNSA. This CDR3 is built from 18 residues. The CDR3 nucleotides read TGTGCCAGCAGCTACCCGGGACTAGCGGGAGGTCCCTACAATGAGCAGTTCTTC. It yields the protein CASSYPGLAGGPYNEQFF.

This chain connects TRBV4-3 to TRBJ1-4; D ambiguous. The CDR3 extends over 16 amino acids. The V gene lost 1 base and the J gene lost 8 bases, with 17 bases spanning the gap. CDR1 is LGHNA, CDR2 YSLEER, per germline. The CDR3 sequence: CASSQAAGWEGEKLFF. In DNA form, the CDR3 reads TGCGCCAGCAGCCAAGCAGCGGGGTGGGAAGGGGAAAAACTGTTTTTT.

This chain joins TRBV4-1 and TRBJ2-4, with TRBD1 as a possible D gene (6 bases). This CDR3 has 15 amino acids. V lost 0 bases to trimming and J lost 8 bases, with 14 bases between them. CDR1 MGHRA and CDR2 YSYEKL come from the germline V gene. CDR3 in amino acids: CASSQDWDIGDIQYF. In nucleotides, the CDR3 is TGCGCCAGCAGCCAAGATTGGGACATTGGGGACATTCAGTACTTC.

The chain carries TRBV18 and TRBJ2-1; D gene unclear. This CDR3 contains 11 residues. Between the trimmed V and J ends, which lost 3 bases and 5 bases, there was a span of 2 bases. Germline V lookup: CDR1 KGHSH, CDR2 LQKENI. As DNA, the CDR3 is TGTGCCAGCTCACCGAACAATGAGCAGTTCTTC. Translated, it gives CASSPNNEQFF.

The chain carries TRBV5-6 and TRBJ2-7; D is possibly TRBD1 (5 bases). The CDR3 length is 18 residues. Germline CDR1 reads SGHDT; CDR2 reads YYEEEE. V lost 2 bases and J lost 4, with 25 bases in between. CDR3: CASSFLGYLQVRPYEQYF. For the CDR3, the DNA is TGTGCCAGCAGCTTCCTAGGATACTTACAGGTAAGGCCTTACGAGCAGTACTTC.

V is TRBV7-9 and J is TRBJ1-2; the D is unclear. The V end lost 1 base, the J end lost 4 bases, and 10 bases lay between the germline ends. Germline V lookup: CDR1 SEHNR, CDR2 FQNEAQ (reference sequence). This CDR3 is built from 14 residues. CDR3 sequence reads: CASSLEGPLYGYTF. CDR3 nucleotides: TGTGCCAGCAGCTTAGAAGGGCCCCTCTATGGCTACACCTTC.

As DNA, the CDR3 is TGCGCCAGCAGCTGGGACAGGCTCCTCTACGAGCAGTACTTC. Protein sequence: CASSWDRLLYEQYF. The chain carries TRBV5-1 and TRBJ2-7; 8 nucleotides align to TRBD1. Germline CDR1 is SGHRS and CDR2 is YFSETQ. The CDR3 consists of 14 residues. V lost 3 bases and J lost 3; bases outside the gene matches: 5.

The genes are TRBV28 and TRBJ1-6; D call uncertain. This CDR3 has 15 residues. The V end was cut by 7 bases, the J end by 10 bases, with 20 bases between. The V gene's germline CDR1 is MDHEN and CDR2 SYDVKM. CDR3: CASTPLAELGSPLHF. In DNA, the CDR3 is TGTGCCAGCACCCCTCTCGCAGAGTTGGGGTCACCCCTCCACTTT.